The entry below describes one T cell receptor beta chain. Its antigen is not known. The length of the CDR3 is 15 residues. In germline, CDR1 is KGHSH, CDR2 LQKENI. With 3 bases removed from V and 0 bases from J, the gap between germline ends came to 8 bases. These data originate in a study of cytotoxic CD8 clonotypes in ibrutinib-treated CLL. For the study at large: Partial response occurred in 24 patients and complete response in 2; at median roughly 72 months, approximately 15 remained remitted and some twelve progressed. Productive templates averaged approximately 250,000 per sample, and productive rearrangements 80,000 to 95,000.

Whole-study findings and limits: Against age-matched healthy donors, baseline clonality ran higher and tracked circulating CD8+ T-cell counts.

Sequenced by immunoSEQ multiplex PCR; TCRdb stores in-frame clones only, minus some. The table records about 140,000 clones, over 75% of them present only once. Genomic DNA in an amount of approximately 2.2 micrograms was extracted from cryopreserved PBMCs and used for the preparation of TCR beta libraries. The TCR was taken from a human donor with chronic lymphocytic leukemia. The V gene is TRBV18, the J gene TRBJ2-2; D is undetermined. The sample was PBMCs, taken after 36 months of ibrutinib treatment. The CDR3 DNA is TGTGCCAGCTCACCGAACGTTGCGAACACCGGGGAGCTGTTTTTT. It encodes CASSPNVANTGELFF.